A selection of T cell receptor beta chains follows, all from one sample in a study of cytomegalovirus exposure and HLA in healthy donors. Produced via immunoSEQ multiplex PCR; TCRdb's table is partial and in-frame only. The data hold over 200,000 clones, with more than 75% observed a single time. Sequencing was done on a sample of PBMCs. Receptors originate from a male donor in good health and CMV-seronegative. Both conserved end residues are part of each CDR3. Clone size is given for some rows only: seen once, a few or many times, or a class if the clone is expanded.

v_gene: TRBV4-1; abundance: NA; j_gene: TRBJ2-5; CDR3aa: CASSQVRGDETQYF
v_gene: TRBV5-6; abundance: once; j_gene: TRBJ2-3; CDR3aa: CASSRGQIGVDTQYF
v_gene: TRBV7-3; abundance: NA; j_gene: TRBJ2-1; CDR3aa: CASSPGSLYNEQFF
v_gene: TRBV19; abundance: NA; j_gene: TRBJ2-7; CDR3aa: CASSIGQLTTYEQYF
v_gene: TRBV9; abundance: NA; j_gene: TRBJ2-1; CDR3aa: CASSVLIAGYTYNEQFF
v_gene: TRBV7-2; abundance: NA; j_gene: TRBJ2-4; CDR3aa: CASSLLTGGRGIQYF
v_gene: TRBV7-8; abundance: NA; j_gene: TRBJ1-2; CDR3aa: CASSLARGLNYGYTF
v_gene: TRBV7-2; abundance: NA; j_gene: TRBJ1-1; CDR3aa: CASSLAGGGITEAFF
v_gene: TRBV6-1; abundance: NA; j_gene: TRBJ1-5; CDR3aa: CASSEAVGSNQPQHF
v_gene: TRBV28; abundance: NA; j_gene: TRBJ2-7; CDR3aa: CASSPAGESYEQYF
v_gene: TRBV5-1; abundance: NA; j_gene: TRBJ2-1; CDR3aa: CASSGLGLADNEQFF
v_gene: TRBV29-1; abundance: few; j_gene: TRBJ1-2; CDR3aa: CSVRWASYGYTF
v_gene: TRBV6-1; abundance: NA; j_gene: TRBJ1-1; CDR3aa: CASSEQGAGTEAFF
v_gene: TRBV21-1; abundance: NA; j_gene: TRBJ2-7; CDR3aa: CARATGNYEQYF
v_gene: TRBV11-2; abundance: NA; j_gene: TRBJ2-7; CDR3aa: CASGRTGNYEQYF
v_gene: TRBV6-5; abundance: NA; j_gene: TRBJ2-7; CDR3aa: CASSYSFAGDHEQYF
v_gene: TRBV9; abundance: NA; j_gene: TRBJ2-6; CDR3aa: CASSVPTRQGIGSGANVLTF
v_gene: TRBV11-1; abundance: once; j_gene: TRBJ1-1; CDR3aa: CASRYLFTEAFF
v_gene: TRBV7-6; abundance: NA; j_gene: TRBJ1-1; CDR3aa: CASSPRAGGGTEAFF
v_gene: TRBV29-1; abundance: NA; j_gene: TRBJ2-5; CDR3aa: CSVAGTLTNQETQYF
v_gene: TRBV6-5; abundance: NA; j_gene: TRBJ1-2; CDR3aa: CASSYGREINYGYTF
v_gene: TRBV5-1; abundance: NA; j_gene: TRBJ1-1; CDR3aa: CASRREGSPNTEAFF
v_gene: TRBV5-1; abundance: NA; j_gene: TRBJ2-7; CDR3aa: CANPSGEGYEQYF
v_gene: TRBV6-6; abundance: few; j_gene: TRBJ1-5; CDR3aa: CASSLGVGTSNQPQHF
v_gene: TRBV19; abundance: NA; j_gene: TRBJ2-3; CDR3aa: CASSMSQVTDTQYF